This entry lists 30 T cell receptor beta chains sequenced from one sample in a study of shared clonotypes between healthy human individuals. This table comes from immunoSEQ multiplex PCR, and its TCRdb copy is limited to in-frame clones, with some not included. The profile covers some 1 million clones, with roughly 75% appearing a single time and roughly 1.5% taken by the ten largest. Sequenced input: memory CD4+ T cells sorted from blood. Regarding subset: CD45RA-negative fraction. The receptors were gathered from a man aged 18 to 35 in good health.

Concerning this clone itself: Other DNA sequences within the sample encode an identical CDR3. This chain links TRBV19 with TRBJ1-5, with D tentatively TRBD1 (5 bases). The CDR3 has 14 residues. Germline CDR1 is LNHDA and CDR2 is SQIVND (reference sequence). Trimming took 5 bases from V and 1 from J, leaving 9 bases between them. CDR3 sequence: CASSSDSSNQPQHF. DNA for the CDR3: TGTGCCAGTAGTTCAGACAGCAGCAATCAGCCCCAGCATTTT.

The chain employs TRBV2 and TRBJ1-6; D might be TRBD1 (5 bases). CDR1 SNHLY and CDR2 FYNNEI come from the germline V gene. Trimming removed 7 bases from V and 9 bases from J, with 13 bases in between. The CDR3 runs 13 residues. The CDR3 sequence is CASIAQGSSPLHF. The CDR3, as DNA: TGTGCCAGCATTGCGCAGGGTAGTTCACCCCTCCACTTT.

The chain links TRBV5-1 to TRBJ1-4; D call uncertain. The germline V and J ends were trimmed by 4 bases and 7 bases, with 14 bases remaining between them. This CDR3 has 14 amino acids. CDR1 and CDR2 from the germline V gene are SGHRS and YFSETQ. CDR3 protein: CASSPRDGVEKLFF. CDR3 DNA sequence: TGCGCCAGCAGCCCCCGTGACGGGGTTGAAAAACTGTTTTTT.

The chain combines TRBV5-8 with TRBJ2-7, with a tentative D call TRBD2 (6 bases). Trimming removed 4 bases from V and 0 bases from J, with 17 bases in between. The CDR3 spans 16 residues. Germline assignment: CDR1 SGHTS and CDR2 YDEGEE. The CDR3 protein is CASSQWGLANSYEQYF. The CDR3 DNA sequence: TGTGCCAGCAGCCAATGGGGACTCGCGAACTCCTACGAGCAGTACTTC.

This sequence joins TRBV5-1 and TRBJ2-1; 14 nucleotides align to TRBD2. The CDR3 is 14 amino acids. V was pared by 5 bases and J by 6 bases, with 1 base of the junction left unmatched. Germline values: CDR1 SGHRS, CDR2 YFSETQ. CDR3 sequence: CASRGLAGANEQFF. The CDR3 DNA reads as TGCGCCAGCAGGGGACTAGCGGGAGCCAATGAGCAGTTCTTC.

The rearrangement uses TRBV10-3 and TRBJ1-1, with 7 bases matching TRBD1. There are 15 residues in the CDR3. Germline CDR1 ENHRY, CDR2 SYGVKD. After removal of 5 bases from V and 6 bases from J, the junction contained 12 bases not matched to a gene. The DNA for the CDR3 is TGTGCCATCAGTCGAGGGGACAGCTACCTTGCTGAAGCTTTCTTT. Protein sequence: CAISRGDSYLAEAFF.

The chain uses TRBV28 and TRBJ1-5; no clear D. V was shortened by 3 bases and J by 3 bases, with 9 bases between the two germline ends. The CDR3 is 14 residues long. CDR1 MDHEN and CDR2 SYDVKM come from the germline V gene. CDR3: CASSFLRNNQPQHF. The CDR3 DNA reads TGTGCCAGCAGTTTTTTACGAAACAATCAGCCCCAGCATTTT.

V gene TRBV6-5 combines with J gene TRBJ2-5; 10 nucleotides match TRBD1. Unmatched junction bases numbered 11, after V lost 10 bases and J lost 9 bases. The CDR3 has 13 amino acids. Germline lookup yields CDR1 MNHEY and CDR2 SVGAGI. The CDR3 here is CAIGQGDGSAQYF. CDR3 in DNA: TGTGCCATAGGACAGGGGGATGGGTCGGCCCAGTACTTC.

This rearrangement joins TRBV19 to TRBJ1-6; TRBD1 might be the D (5 bases). The CDR3 runs to 13 residues. The germline V gene has CDR1 LNHDA and CDR2 SQIVND (reference sequence). V lost 8 bases and J 6 bases, leaving 11 bases between the germline ends. The DNA for the CDR3 is TGTGCCAGTCAGGGAATTGGTAATTCACCCCTCCACTTT. Protein: CASQGIGNSPLHF.

Comments on this clone: Distinct nucleotide sequences in the sample also encode this CDR3. V gene TRBV5-6 combines with J gene TRBJ2-5, with 7 bases fitting TRBD2. The J segment lost 5 bases and the V segment lost 0 bases, leaving 7 bases of the junction unmatched. CDR1 is SGHDT and CDR2 is YYEEEE in the germline V gene. The length of the CDR3 is 15 residues. CDR3 nucleotide sequence: TGTGCCAGCAGCTTGGGGACTAGAGGTGGGGAGACCCAGTACTTC. Amino acids: CASSLGTRGGETQYF.

This sequence joins TRBV7-2 and TRBJ2-5, with D possibly TRBD1 on 5 matching bases. This CDR3 region has 15 residues. V lost 3 bases to trimming and J lost 2 bases, with 13 bases between them. Germline V CDR1 and CDR2: SGHTA, FQGNSA. CDR3 DNA: TGTGCCAGCAGCTTGCCAGGGTGGGCGCAAGAGACCCAGTACTTC. Amino acid sequence: CASSLPGWAQETQYF.

The chain couples TRBV18 to TRBJ2-1; D unclear. This CDR3 has 13 amino acids. Trimming pared 6 bases from V and 6 bases from J, leaving 12 bases between. Germline-derived CDR1 and CDR2 are KGHSH and LQKENI. CDR3 protein: CASSSVTINEQFF. The CDR3 region has the DNA TGTGCCAGCTCGAGCGTAACAATCAATGAGCAGTTCTTC.

The chain joins TRBV6-6 to TRBJ1-5, with D unclear. The CDR3 length is 16 residues. The V end lost 5 bases, the J end lost 11 bases, and 25 bases lay between the germline ends. Germline V gene sequence: CDR1 MNHNY, CDR2 SVGAGI (reference sequence). The CDR3: CASSPGEGRRGGAQHF. The CDR3 coding sequence is TGTGCCAGCAGTCCCGGAGAAGGCCGGAGAGGCGGGGCCCAGCATTTT.

V is TRBV11-2 and J is TRBJ2-7, with D possibly being TRBD1 (6 bases). The V end was cut by 5 bases, the J end by 2 bases, with 16 bases between. Per germline, CDR1 SGHAT and CDR2 FQNNGV. This CDR3 contains 15 residues. For the CDR3, the DNA is TGTGCCAGCAGCCTAATCCGAGACAGGCCCTACGAGCAGTACTTC. It is translated as CASSLIRDRPYEQYF. Combining the CDR3 with reference TRBV11-2 and TRBJ2-7 gives the whole variable domain EAGVAQSPRYKIIEKRQSVAFWCNPISGHATLYWYQQILGQGPKLLIQFQNNGVVDDSQLPKDRFSAERLKGVDSTLKIQPAKLEDSAVYLCASSLIRDRPYEQYFGPGTRLTVT.

The chain couples TRBV7-2 to TRBJ2-7, with 7 positions matching TRBD1. This CDR3 is 15 amino acids long. The V segment lost 3 bases and the J segment 2 bases; nucleotides outside the gene matches: 7. Germline lookup yields CDR1 SGHTA and CDR2 FQGNSA. This CDR3 is CASSLGDSSTYEQYF. The CDR3 nucleotides are TGTGCCAGCAGCTTGGGGGACAGTTCCACCTACGAGCAGTACTTC.

This clone has a handful of counts. The chain has TRBV5-1 and TRBJ2-7; 10 bases fit TRBD1. The J segment lost 4 bases and the V segment lost 3 bases, leaving 10 bases of the junction unmatched. Germline V gene sequence: CDR1 SGHRS, CDR2 YFSETQ. This CDR3 region has 16 residues. The CDR3 DNA reads as TGCGCCAGCAGCTCATTACCACCGGGACAGGGGTACGAGCAGTACTTC. Translated: CASSSLPPGQGYEQYF.

The V call is TRBV18, the J call TRBJ2-1, with a weak D call TRBD2 (5 bases). Between the trimmed V and J ends, which lost 6 bases and 8 bases, there was a span of 23 bases. Germline V gene lookup returns CDR1 KGHSH and CDR2 LQKENI. This CDR3 contains 16 residues. The CDR3 reads CASSPQLGPTGYEQFF. The CDR3 DNA reads TGTGCCAGCTCGCCCCAACTAGGCCCCACGGGCTATGAGCAGTTCTTC.

This clone was found a few times. The V call is TRBV6-5, the J call TRBJ2-3; TRBD1 aligns across 8 bases. Unmatched junction bases numbered 8, after V lost 2 bases and J lost 4 bases. Per germline, CDR1 MNHEY and CDR2 SVGAGI. This CDR3 has 16 amino acids. This CDR3 reads CASSYGWAGGSDTQYF. DNA for the CDR3: TGTGCCAGCAGTTACGGGTGGGCAGGGGGCTCAGATACGCAGTATTTT.

Concerning this clone itself: The same CDR3 can be traced to other DNA sequences in this sample. The V and J genes are TRBV5-1 and TRBJ2-5, with 14 bases fitting TRBD2. The CDR3 extends over 16 amino acids. Germline V CDR1 and CDR2: SGHRS, YFSETQ. The junction had 0 bases not matched to a gene; V was cut back by 0 bases and J by 2 bases. This CDR3 is CASSLGLAGGQETQYF. The CDR3 nucleotides are TGCGCCAGCAGCTTGGGACTAGCGGGGGGGCAAGAGACCCAGTACTTC.

The chain is built from TRBV5-1 and TRBJ2-3, with TRBD2 matching 9 bases. CDR1 and CDR2 from the germline V gene are SGHRS and YFSETQ. With 4 bases clipped from V and 3 bases from J, the junction kept 6 bases outside the gene matches. There are 15 residues in the CDR3. In DNA form, the CDR3 reads TGCGCCAGCAGCGAAGGGACTAGCTTTACAGATACGCAGTATTTT. Translated: CASSEGTSFTDTQYF.

This clone was found a few times. V gene TRBV9 combines with J gene TRBJ2-7, with D hard to call. V lost 0 bases and J 0 bases, leaving 7 bases between the germline ends. Germline CDR1 and CDR2: SGDLS and YYNGEE. There are 14 residues in the CDR3. CDR3 sequence reads: CASSVVGASYEQYF. The CDR3 DNA reads TGTGCCAGCAGCGTAGTTGGAGCCTCCTACGAGCAGTACTTC.

The genes are TRBV7-9 and TRBJ2-5; 10 bases align to TRBD2. The germline gives CDR1 SEHNR, CDR2 FQNEAQ (reference sequence). This CDR3 region has 17 residues. The junction had 12 bases not matched to a gene; V was cut back by 3 bases and J by 5 bases. The CDR3: CASSFQLAGAGGETQYF. The CDR3 DNA is TGTGCCAGCAGCTTCCAGCTAGCGGGAGCGGGGGGGGAGACCCAGTACTTC.

V is TRBV2 and J is TRBJ2-3; tentative D call: TRBD2 (7 bases). The CDR3 is 13 amino acids. Germline CDR1 is SNHLY and CDR2 is FYNNEI. Trimming stripped 2 bases from V and 9 bases from J, with 12 bases between. The CDR3 loop reads CASSEQKGGTQYF. The CDR3 nucleotides are TGTGCCAGCAGTGAACAAAAGGGGGGGACGCAGTATTTT. Using reference TRBV2 and TRBJ2-3 for the parts outside the CDR3, the full variable domain is EPEVTQTPSHQVTQMGQEVILRCVPISNHLYFYWYRQILGQKVEFLVSFYNNEISEKSEIFDDQFSVERPDGSNFTLKIRSTKLEDSAMYFCASSEQKGGTQYFGPGTRLTVL.

About this clone: This clone may be a read error of a much larger clone one base away. The chain has TRBV18 and TRBJ1-6; D ambiguous. Germline loops: CDR1 KGHSH, CDR2 LQKENI. The CDR3 runs to 12 residues. The V end was cut by 2 bases, the J end by 8 bases, with 4 bases between. The CDR3 sequence is CASSPADSPLHF. The CDR3 DNA is TGTGCCAGCTCACCAGCGGATTCACCCCTCCACTTT.

Points on this clone: This could be a read error, since a much larger clone is one nucleotide away. This chain links TRBV11-2 with TRBJ1-5; the match to TRBD1 covers 8 bases. CDR1 is SGHAT and CDR2 is FQNNGV in the germline V gene. The CDR3 covers 15 residues. The ends lost 0 bases at V and 4 bases at J; junction bases unmatched: 2. The CDR3 loop is CASSLDGTGNQPQHF. The CDR3 bases are TGTGCCAGCAGCTTAGACGGGACAGGTAATCAGCCCCAGCATTTT.

The gene calls are TRBV7-2 and TRBJ2-7; TRBD1 matches 9 bases. The trim removed 4 bases at V and 3 bases at J, leaving 4 bases unmatched. The length of the CDR3 is 14 residues. From germline, CDR1 is SGHTA and CDR2 FQGNSA. The CDR3 loop reads CASSSRQGDYEQYF. The CDR3 nucleotides are TGTGCCAGCAGCTCCAGACAGGGGGACTACGAGCAGTACTTC.

The genes are TRBV27 and TRBJ1-1, with a weak D call TRBD1 (6 bases). Germline-derived CDR1 and CDR2 are MNHEY and SMNVEV (reference sequence). CDR3 length: 15 residues. V was cut by 5 bases and J by 11 bases, with 24 bases left in between. The chain's CDR3 is CASSPLAAGATRAFF. The CDR3 region has the DNA TGTGCCAGCAGTCCACTCGCCGCAGGGGCCACGCGGGCTTTCTTT.

This clone has more than one count but fewer than ten. The V gene is TRBV5-8, the J gene TRBJ2-1; D unclear. Trimming took 2 bases from V and 3 from J, leaving 15 bases between them. Germline values: CDR1 SGHTS, CDR2 YDEGEE. The CDR3 is 16 residues long. As DNA, the CDR3 is TGTGCCAGCAGCTTCCCTATGAAGGCCCTCTACAATGAGCAGTTCTTC. It yields the protein CASSFPMKALYNEQFF. Drawing the rest from reference TRBV5-8 and TRBJ2-1, the complete variable domain is EAGVTQSPTHLIKTRGQQATLRCSPISGHTSVYWYQQALGLGLQFLLWYDEGEERNRGNFPPRFSGRQFPNYSSELNVNALELEDSALYLCASSFPMKALYNEQFFGPGTRLTVL.

The chain couples TRBV6-1 to TRBJ1-5; 8 bases map to TRBD1. Germline V lookup: CDR1 MNHNS, CDR2 SASEGT. J gave up 7 bases and V 5 bases, and 4 bases lay outside the gene matches. This CDR3 contains 13 residues. CDR3 sequence (DNA): TGTGCCAGCAGTCAGGACAGGGTCCAGCCCCAGCATTTT. This gives the protein CASSQDRVQPQHF.

The chain couples TRBV27 to TRBJ2-5; D gene unclear. This CDR3 has 15 residues. CDR1 MNHEY and CDR2 SMNVEV come from the germline V gene (reference sequence). Trimming pared 4 bases from V and 1 base from J, leaving 13 bases between. The DNA for the CDR3 is TGTGCCAGCAGTTCCCCCGGTAGGGCCCAAGAGACCCAGTACTTC. Its protein product is CASSSPGRAQETQYF.